The TCR beta chain under discussion was sequenced for a study of blood T cell repertoires in COVID-19. Study details: From T cells, B-cell-depleted T cells, or PBMCs came the material, which was cDNA or gDNA.

In terms of age and location, participants ranged from about 18 to 90 years and lived in roughly 22 US areas. The recovered donors of Cohort 3 showed two negative PCRs, clearance, or symptom resolution. Clones were read by immunoSEQ multiplex PCR, and TCRdb kept only the in-frame ones, dropping some. The sample has about 240,000 clones; roughly 91% are singletons. Trimming stripped 5 bases from V and 5 bases from J, with 15 bases between. Germline V gives CDR1 MDHEN, CDR2 SYDVKM. CDR3 length: 14 amino acids. The sequence derives from a woman aged 25 to 45 who had recovered from COVID-19. The V call is TRBV28, the J call TRBJ1-2, with D possibly being TRBD1 (5 bases). The sequencing input was PBMCs or T cells enriched from blood (not recorded which). This CDR3 reads CASSKETARYGYTF. Written as DNA, the CDR3 is TGTGCCAGCAGTAAGGAGACAGCTCGGTATGGCTACACCTTC.